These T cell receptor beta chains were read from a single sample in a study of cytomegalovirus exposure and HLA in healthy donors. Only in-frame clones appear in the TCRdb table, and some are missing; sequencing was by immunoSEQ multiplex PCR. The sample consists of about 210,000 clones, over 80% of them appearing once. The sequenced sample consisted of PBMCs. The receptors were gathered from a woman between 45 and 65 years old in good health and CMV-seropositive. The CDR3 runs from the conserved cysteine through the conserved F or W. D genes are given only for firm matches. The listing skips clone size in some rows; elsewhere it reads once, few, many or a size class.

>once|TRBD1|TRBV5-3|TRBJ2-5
CARSPPSTGEETQYF
TGTGCCAGAAGCCCGCCATCTACAGGGGAAGAGACCCAGTACTTC
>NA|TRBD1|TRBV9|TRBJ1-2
CASSIGQGGTNYGYTF
TGTGCCAGCAGCATAGGACAGGGGGGCACTAACTATGGCTACACCTTC
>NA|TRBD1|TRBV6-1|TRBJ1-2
CASSLSGQGYGYTF
TGTGCCAGCAGTCTCAGTGGACAGGGCTATGGCTACACCTTC
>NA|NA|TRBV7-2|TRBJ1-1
CASSLLRGRAEAFF
TGTGCCAGCAGCTTACTCAGGGGCCGGGCTGAAGCTTTCTTT
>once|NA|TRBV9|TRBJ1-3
CASSVAIAEGAGNTIYF
TGTGCCAGCAGCGTAGCAATCGCGGAGGGAGCTGGAAACACCATATATTTT
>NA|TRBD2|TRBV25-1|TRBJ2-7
CASSEYGGDEQYF
TGTGCCAGCAGTGAATATGGGGGGGACGAGCAGTACTTC
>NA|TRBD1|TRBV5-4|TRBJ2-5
CASRGTGEETQYF
TGTGCCAGCAGAGGGACAGGGGAAGAGACCCAGTACTTC
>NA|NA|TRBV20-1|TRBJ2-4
CSAPLDREYF
TGCAGTGCTCCCCTGGACAGAGAGTACTTC
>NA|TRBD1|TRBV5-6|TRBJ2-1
CASSEGTGASYNEQFF
TGTGCCAGCAGCGAGGGGACAGGGGCGTCCTACAATGAGCAGTTCTTC
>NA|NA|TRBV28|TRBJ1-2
CASSLGTGNYGYTF
TGTGCCAGCAGTTTAGGTACAGGCAACTATGGCTACACCTTC
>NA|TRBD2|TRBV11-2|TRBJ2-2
CASSPLIGLAGRDTGELFF
TGTGCCAGCAGCCCCCTAATTGGACTAGCGGGGCGTGACACCGGGGAGCTGTTTTTT
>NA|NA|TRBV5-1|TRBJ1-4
CASSSTGYEKLFF
TGCGCCAGCAGCTCGACAGGATACGAAAAACTGTTTTTT
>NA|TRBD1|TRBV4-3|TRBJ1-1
CASSPRWRGLSTEAFF
TGCGCCAGCAGCCCTCGGTGGAGGGGGCTCAGCACTGAAGCTTTCTTT
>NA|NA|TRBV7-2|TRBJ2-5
CASSSQLGRGEETQYF
TGTGCCAGCAGCTCTCAATTGGGCAGGGGGGAGGAGACCCAGTACTTC
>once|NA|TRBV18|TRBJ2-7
CASSPSAQGSYEQYF
TGTGCCAGCTCACCTTCGGCCCAGGGATCTTACGAGCAGTACTTC
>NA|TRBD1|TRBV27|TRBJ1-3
CASSGRGTGKGNTIYF
TGTGCCAGCAGTGGCAGAGGGACAGGGAAAGGAAACACCATATATTTT
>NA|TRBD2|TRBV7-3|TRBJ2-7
CASSSLGGRTTEEYF
TGTGCCAGCAGCTCTTTGGGGGGGAGAACTACGGAGGAATACTTC
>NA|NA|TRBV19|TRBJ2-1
CASSILGIRGYNEQFF
TGTGCCAGTAGTATTCTTGGGATAAGGGGGTACAATGAGCAGTTCTTC
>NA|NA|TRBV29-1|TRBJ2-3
CSVELSSDTQYF
TGCAGCGTTGAATTGTCGTCAGATACGCAGTATTTT
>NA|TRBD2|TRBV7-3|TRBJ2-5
CASSLAGAGETQYF
TGTGCCAGCAGCCTAGCGGGGGCTGGGGAGACCCAGTACTTC
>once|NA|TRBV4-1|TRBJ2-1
CASSQYTPGGPVNEQFF
TGCGCCAGCAGCCAATATACCCCCGGGGGGCCCGTCAATGAGCAGTTCTTC
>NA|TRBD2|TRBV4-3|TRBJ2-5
CASSQDFASGLETQYF
TGCGCCAGCAGCCAAGATTTCGCTAGCGGGTTGGAGACCCAGTACTTC
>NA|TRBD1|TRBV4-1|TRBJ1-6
CASSQADRGNSPLHF
TGCGCCAGCAGCCAAGCGGACAGGGGGAATTCACCCCTCCACTTT
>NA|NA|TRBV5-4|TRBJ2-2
CASSLGRESAGELFF
TGTGCCAGCAGCTTAGGGCGGGAATCTGCCGGGGAGCTGTTTTTT
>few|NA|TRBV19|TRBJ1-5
CASSIGRGGNQPQHF
TGTGCCAGTAGTATAGGTCGGGGGGGCAATCAGCCCCAGCATTTT
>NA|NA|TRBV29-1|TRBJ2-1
CSAPKGVGPNEQFF
TGCAGCGCCCCTAAGGGGGTGGGCCCCAATGAGCAGTTCTTC
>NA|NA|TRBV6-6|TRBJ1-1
CASRLVGEAFF
TGTGCCAGCAGATTAGTTGGTGAAGCTTTCTTT
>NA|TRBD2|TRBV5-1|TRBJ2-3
CASTDRTSESDTQYF
TGCGCCAGCACCGACAGGACTAGCGAATCAGATACGCAGTATTTT